The next 2 T cell receptor beta chains were all read from a single sample in a study of T cell clones after liver transplantation. Profiling relied on immunoSEQ multiplex PCR, and the TCRdb table lists in-frame clones only, not all of them. The table lists thousands of clones, 31% of them singletons, with approximately 15% in the top ten. Proliferating CFSE-low MLR cells were sequenced to define alloreactive TCRbeta sequences. These TCRs are of unknown antigen specificity. Sequences were obtained from CD4+ T cells from cultured PBMCs. These receptors all come from a human patient who received a liver transplant. Some of the T cells might come from the graft donor.

The genes are TRBV9 and TRBJ2-1; tentative D call: TRBD1 (5 bases). The V and J ends lost 0 bases and 9 bases respectively, with 7 bases between them. The CDR3 length is 12 residues. CDR1 and CDR2 from the germline V gene are SGDLS and YYNGEE. CDR3 coding DNA: TGTGCCAGCAGCGTAGTAGACAGTGAGCAGTTCTTC. Amino acids: CASSVVDSEQFF.

V gene TRBV5-1 combines with J gene TRBJ2-7; the D gene is possibly TRBD1 (5 bases). The CDR3 length is 15 residues. The ends were cut back, 9 bases at V and 7 bases at J, with 26 bases in the middle. Germline assignment: CDR1 SGHRS and CDR2 YFSETQ. CDR3 sequence reads: CATRAHLGSAQEQYF. DNA of the CDR3: TGCGCCACCAGGGCACACCTTGGTTCGGCCCAGGAGCAGTACTTC.